One sample yielded the 32 T cell receptor beta chains listed below, sequenced in a study of control samples from healthy donors and cancer patients. Measured with immunoSEQ multiplex PCR; TCRdb has only the in-frame clones, and not every one. The data contain 150,000 or so clones, roughly 93% of them singletons. Sample: blood. Source of these receptors: a man younger than 35 in good health.

The V call is TRBV10-3, the J call TRBJ1-6; TRBD1 might be the D (6 bases). This CDR3 comprises 16 residues. Trimming took off 3 bases at V and 7 bases at J, with 16 bases between the two ends. In germline, CDR1 is ENHRY, CDR2 SYGVKD. The CDR3, as DNA: TGTGCCATCAGTGACAGAGGGGGTACTGGGAATTCACCCCTCCACTTT. This gives the protein CAISDRGGTGNSPLHF.

The rearrangement uses TRBV6-5 and TRBJ1-1, with 7 positions matching TRBD1. J was trimmed by 1 base and V by 8 bases; bases with no gene match: 10. Per germline, CDR1 MNHEY and CDR2 SVGAGI. The CDR3 totals 15 residues. The CDR3 nucleotides read TGTGCCAGCCGGCACCAGTACAGGGGGAACACTGAAGCTTTCTTT. It specifies CASRHQYRGNTEAFF.

This chain links TRBV10-3 with TRBJ2-7; 7 bases are shared with TRBD2. This CDR3 comprises 13 residues. V gave up 10 bases and J gave up 0 bases; unmatched junction bases: 6. Germline-derived CDR1 and CDR2 are ENHRY and SYGVKD. The CDR3 here is CATLAADSYEQYF. The CDR3 DNA sequence: TGTGCCACCCTAGCGGCCGACTCCTACGAGCAGTACTTC.

The genes are TRBV2 and TRBJ1-5; D may be TRBD1 (5 bases). Trimming took off 7 bases at V and 2 bases at J, with 21 bases between the two ends. The CDR3 consists of 17 residues. CDR1 and CDR2 from the germline V gene are SNHLY and FYNNEI. CDR3 region: CASTKGEEHPGNQPQHF. In nucleotides, the CDR3 is TGTGCCAGCACCAAAGGGGAGGAGCACCCGGGCAATCAGCCCCAGCATTTT.

The chain combines TRBV7-9 with TRBJ1-4; 7 nucleotides align to TRBD1. This CDR3 has 15 residues. Germline V gene sequence: CDR1 SEHNR, CDR2 FQNEAQ (reference sequence). The junction had 14 bases not matched to a gene; V was cut back by 11 bases and J by 5 bases. The CDR3 sequence: CALGTQGQLNEKLFF. Written as DNA, the CDR3 is TGTGCCCTAGGAACCCAGGGACAGTTAAATGAAAAACTGTTTTTT.

The chain has TRBV6-6 and TRBJ2-5; perhaps D is TRBD1 or TRBD2 (5 bases each). Trimming took 5 bases from V and 5 from J, leaving 12 bases between them. There are 13 residues in the CDR3. The germline CDR1 and CDR2 sequences are MNHNY and SVGAGI (reference sequence). The CDR3 spells CASSGARGETQYF. The CDR3, as DNA: TGTGCCAGCAGTGGGGCCCGAGGGGAGACCCAGTACTTC.

The J gene is TRBJ1-4, the V gene TRBV6-1; perhaps TRBD1 as D (5 bases). Germline loops: CDR1 MNHNS, CDR2 SASEGT. Trimming left V 3 bases short and J 5 bases short, with 16 bases between. CDR3 length: 16 amino acids. The CDR3 nucleotides are TGTGCCAGCAGTGAGGCTGGGGGGATGGGGAATGAAAAACTGTTTTTT. It codes for CASSEAGGMGNEKLFF.

The V and J genes are TRBV4-2 and TRBJ1-6; 9 bases are shared with TRBD1. CDR1 and CDR2 from the germline V gene are LGHNA and YNFKEQ. The CDR3 sequence is 16 residues long. J gave up 7 bases and V 5 bases, and 9 bases lay outside the gene matches. The CDR3 region has the DNA TGTGCCAGCAGCGCCGACCGGGACAGGGAAAATTCACCCCTCCACTTT. It specifies CASSADRDRENSPLHF.

This clone showed up just a few times. The chain recombines TRBV28 with TRBJ1-1; D uncertain. V was shortened by 6 bases and J by 4 bases, with 12 bases between the two germline ends. Germline values: CDR1 MDHEN, CDR2 SYDVKM. This CDR3 has 13 amino acids. CDR3 sequence (DNA): TGTGCCAGCAGGGCTCCGGGGTTCACTGAAGCTTTCTTT. This sequence encodes CASRAPGFTEAFF.

This rearrangement joins TRBV6-2 or TRBV6-3 to TRBJ2-6; 7 bases match TRBD1. The CDR3 has 16 residues. Germline V gene lookup returns CDR1 MNHEY and CDR2 SVGEGT. J gave up 1 base and V 5 bases, and 5 bases lay outside the gene matches. The CDR3 sequence is CASSLSTGSGANVLTF. Here the CDR3 DNA reads TGTGCCAGCAGTCTGTCGACAGGGTCTGGGGCCAACGTCCTGACTTTC.

The CDR3 nucleotides read TGTGCCAGCAGCCCCAGGGAGAACACTGAAGCTTTCTTT. It yields the protein CASSPRENTEAFF. This chain uses TRBV6-5 with TRBJ1-1; TRBD1 is a possible D gene (5 bases). Germline V gene data show CDR1 as MNHEY and CDR2 as SVGAGI. The CDR3 runs 13 residues. V lost 6 bases and J 1 base, leaving 9 bases between the germline ends.

This sequence joins TRBV9 and TRBJ1-2, with D tentatively TRBD1 (5 bases). V lost 0 bases, J lost 8 bases, and 14 bases lay in between. The CDR3 runs to 14 residues. Germline values: CDR1 SGDLS, CDR2 YYNGEE. DNA for the CDR3: TGTGCCAGCAGCGTAGGGGCAGGGCCGGAGGGCTACACCTTC. This sequence encodes CASSVGAGPEGYTF.

This rearrangement joins TRBV12-5 to TRBJ1-3; no definite D call. CDR3 length equals 17 residues. Deletions cut 4 bases from V and 3 bases from J, with 19 bases between. Germline values: CDR1 LGHNT, CDR2 FRNRAP. CDR3 loop: CASGSLQEASFGNTIYF. The CDR3 DNA reads as TGTGCTAGTGGTTCACTTCAGGAAGCCTCATTTGGAAACACCATATATTTT.

V usage is TRBV3-1 (or the pseudogene TRBV3-2) and J usage is TRBJ2-7, with D hard to call. The V and J ends lost 3 bases and 0 bases respectively, with 9 bases between them. Germline lookup yields CDR1 LGHDT and CDR2 YNNKEL (reference sequence). The CDR3 consists of 14 residues. CDR3 protein: CASSQGPNSYEQYF. The CDR3 DNA reads as TGTGCCAGCAGCCAGGGTCCGAACTCCTACGAGCAGTACTTC.

The V call is TRBV6-5, the J call TRBJ1-1; D gene uncertain. Germline values: CDR1 MNHEY, CDR2 SVGAGI. The V end was cut by 0 bases, the J end by 1 base, with 9 bases between. This CDR3 is 15 amino acids long. CDR3 protein: CASSYSPGTNTEAFF. The CDR3 DNA follows: TGTGCCAGCAGTTACTCGCCAGGCACGAACACTGAAGCTTTCTTT.

This chain uses TRBV19 with TRBJ2-2; 9 bases fit TRBD1. From germline, CDR1 is LNHDA and CDR2 SQIVND (reference sequence). The CDR3 runs to 15 residues. Losses at the gene ends were 6 bases for V and 8 bases for J; bases not matched to a gene: 10. The CDR3 region is CASSPGTGWTGELFF. CDR3 bases: TGTGCCAGTAGCCCCGGGACAGGGTGGACGGGGGAGCTGTTTTTT.

The chain combines TRBV9 with TRBJ2-7, with TRBD2 matching 14 bases. V lost 3 bases, J lost 4 bases, and 9 bases stayed unmatched. The CDR3 totals 17 residues. Germline lookup yields CDR1 SGDLS and CDR2 YYNGEE. The CDR3 nucleotides are TGTGCCAGCAGCGGGGGGACCGGGACTAGCGGGAGTTACGAGCAGTACTTC. It encodes CASSGGTGTSGSYEQYF.

V and J are TRBV7-9 and TRBJ1-1; no definite D call. The CDR3 sequence is 13 residues long. CDR1 and CDR2 (germline): SEHNR, FQNEAQ (reference sequence). V dropped 6 bases and J dropped 1 base, with 9 bases sitting between them. CDR3 protein: CASSPRQNTEAFF. Here the CDR3 DNA reads TGTGCCAGCAGTCCAAGGCAGAACACTGAAGCTTTCTTT.

A note on this clone: Other nucleotide sequences from this sample produce the same CDR3. The genes are TRBV12-3 or TRBV12-4 and TRBJ2-7; TRBD2 matches at 8 bases. The CDR3 has 12 amino acids. Trimming took 8 bases from V and 4 from J; bases not matched to a gene: 4. As DNA, the CDR3 is TGTGCCAGCGCTAGCGGGTCTTACGAGCAGTACTTC. Protein product: CASASGSYEQYF.

The CDR3 loop reads CASSLGAGVGYEQYF. Here the CDR3 DNA reads TGTGCCAGCAGCTTAGGAGCGGGGGTTGGTTACGAGCAGTACTTC. This chain uses TRBV7-2 with TRBJ2-7; TRBD2 matches at 8 bases. CDR1 is SGHTA and CDR2 is FQGNSA in the germline V gene. This CDR3 spans 15 amino acids. V dropped 1 base and J dropped 4; count of bases not matched to a gene: 6.

The gene calls are TRBV4-2 and TRBJ1-1; D not resolved. The V and J ends lost 0 bases and 1 base respectively, with 6 bases between them. CDR1 is LGHNA, CDR2 YNFKEQ, per germline. CDR3 length: 14 residues. CDR3 nucleotide sequence: TGTGCCAGCAGCCAAGATCGAGGGAACACTGAAGCTTTCTTT. This translates into CASSQDRGNTEAFF.

The genes are TRBV6-5 and TRBJ1-2; the D gene is possibly TRBD1 (5 bases). Germline lookup yields CDR1 MNHEY and CDR2 SVGAGI. Trimming took off 6 bases at V and 3 bases at J, with 11 bases between the two ends. This CDR3 is built from 13 residues. The CDR3 nucleotides are TGTGCCAGCAGCGTTGACAGATACTATGGCTACACCTTC. Translation gives CASSVDRYYGYTF.

This sequence joins TRBV5-6 and TRBJ1-5, with D tentatively TRBD1 (5 bases). V gave up 5 bases and J gave up 3 bases, with 9 bases separating them. The CDR3 is 13 amino acids. Germline V gene sequence: CDR1 SGHDT, CDR2 YYEEEE. The CDR3, as DNA: TGTGCCAGCAGTTCAGGGAACAATCAGCCCCAGCATTTT. Its translation: CASSSGNNQPQHF.

V usage is TRBV7-9 and J usage is TRBJ1-1; D gene unclear. Germline CDR1 reads SEHNR; CDR2 reads FQNEAQ (reference sequence). CDR3 size: 16 residues. Trimming left V 2 bases short and J 0 bases short, with 13 bases between. This CDR3 is CASSLPLAPMNTEAFF. The CDR3 DNA reads as TGTGCCAGCAGCTTACCCCTAGCCCCCATGAACACTGAAGCTTTCTTT.

V and J are TRBV5-1 and TRBJ1-3; D is uncertain. V was pared by 0 bases and J by 0 bases, with 7 bases between. This CDR3 is built from 15 residues. Germline V gene lookup returns CDR1 SGHRS and CDR2 YFSETQ. CDR3 nucleotides: TGCGCCAGCAGCTTGGCCGGGGACTCTGGAAACACCATATATTTT. This gives the protein CASSLAGDSGNTIYF.

The J gene is TRBJ2-2, the V gene TRBV28; weak D call: TRBD2 (5 bases). Looked up from germline, CDR1 is MDHEN and CDR2 is SYDVKM. V lost 3 bases, J lost 5 bases, and 10 bases lay in between. The length of the CDR3 is 14 residues. This CDR3 reads CASSFSRGTGELFF. In DNA form, the CDR3 reads TGTGCCAGCAGTTTTAGTCGGGGAACCGGGGAGCTGTTTTTT.

The chain recombines TRBV27 with TRBJ1-1; unclear D gene. Trimming cost V 0 bases and J 7 bases, with 9 bases left between them. Germline CDR1 and CDR2: MNHEY and SMNVEV (reference sequence). CDR3 size: 13 residues. The CDR3 here is CASSLSRRVEAFF. DNA of the CDR3: TGTGCCAGCAGTTTATCGAGGAGGGTTGAAGCTTTCTTT.

This chain links TRBV30 with TRBJ1-4; D unclear. Trimming took off 8 bases at V and 0 bases at J, with 13 bases between the two ends. This CDR3 spans 14 amino acids. Germline CDR1 and CDR2: GTSNPN and SVGIG (reference sequence). Here the CDR3 DNA reads TGTGCCGGGATATTCGGAGCAACTAATGAAAAACTGTTTTTT. The encoded protein is CAGIFGATNEKLFF.

CDR3 protein: CASSDEDYQPQHF. In DNA form, the CDR3 reads TGTGCCAGCAGTGACGAAGATTATCAGCCCCAGCATTTT. The genes are TRBV2 and TRBJ1-5; no clear D. The CDR3 is made up of 13 amino acids. Per germline, CDR1 SNHLY and CDR2 FYNNEI. V gave up 3 bases and J gave up 5 bases, with 8 bases separating them.

The chain recombines TRBV19 with TRBJ2-6, with a possible D match to TRBD2 (6 bases). V was clipped by 3 bases and J by 0 bases, with 18 bases between them. CDR1 LNHDA and CDR2 SQIVND come from the germline V gene (reference sequence). The CDR3 sequence is 19 residues long. The CDR3 nucleotides are TGTGCCAGTAGTATTGGAGTAGGAGGGGCTCTCTCTGGGGCCAACGTCCTGACTTTC. The encoded protein is CASSIGVGGALSGANVLTF. Looking up the rest from reference TRBV19 and TRBJ2-6 gives the full variable domain: DGGITQSPKYLFRKEGQNVTLSCEQNLNHDAMYWYRQDPGQGLRLIYYSQIVNDFQKGDIAEGYSVSREKKESFPLTVTSAQKNPTAFYLCASSIGVGGALSGANVLTFGAGSRLTVL.

The V and J genes are TRBV28 and TRBJ1-5; TRBD1 agrees at 8 bases. Per the germline V gene, CDR1 is MDHEN and CDR2 is SYDVKM. The junction had 7 bases not matched to a gene; V was cut back by 2 bases and J by 4 bases. The CDR3 sequence is 16 residues long. The CDR3 here is CASSLVPTGGNQPQHF. The CDR3 nucleotides are TGTGCCAGCAGTTTAGTTCCCACAGGGGGAAATCAGCCCCAGCATTTT.

CDR3 in DNA: TGCGCCAGCAGCCGAGAGCCGGCAAATGGTGAAGCTTTCTTT. It encodes CASSREPANGEAFF. The J gene is TRBJ1-1, the V gene TRBV4-1; the D is unclear. This CDR3 has 14 residues. From germline, CDR1 is MGHRA and CDR2 YSYEKL. V lost 4 bases and J 7 bases, leaving 16 bases between the germline ends.